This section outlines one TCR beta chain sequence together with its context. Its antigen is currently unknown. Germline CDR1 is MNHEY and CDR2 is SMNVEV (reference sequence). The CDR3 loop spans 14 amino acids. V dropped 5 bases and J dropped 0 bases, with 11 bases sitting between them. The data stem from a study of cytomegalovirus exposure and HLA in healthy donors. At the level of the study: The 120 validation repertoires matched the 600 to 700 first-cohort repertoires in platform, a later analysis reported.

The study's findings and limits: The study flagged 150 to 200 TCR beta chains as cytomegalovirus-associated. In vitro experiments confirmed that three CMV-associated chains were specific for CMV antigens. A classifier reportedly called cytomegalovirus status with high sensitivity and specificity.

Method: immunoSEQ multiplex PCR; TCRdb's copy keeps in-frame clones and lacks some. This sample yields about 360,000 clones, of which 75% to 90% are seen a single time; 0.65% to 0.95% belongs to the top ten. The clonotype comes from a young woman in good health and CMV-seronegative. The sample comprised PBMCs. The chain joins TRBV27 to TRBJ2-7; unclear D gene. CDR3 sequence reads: CASSALKRSYEQYF. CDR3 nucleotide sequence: TGTGCCAGCAGTGCCCTCAAGCGCTCCTACGAGCAGTACTTC.